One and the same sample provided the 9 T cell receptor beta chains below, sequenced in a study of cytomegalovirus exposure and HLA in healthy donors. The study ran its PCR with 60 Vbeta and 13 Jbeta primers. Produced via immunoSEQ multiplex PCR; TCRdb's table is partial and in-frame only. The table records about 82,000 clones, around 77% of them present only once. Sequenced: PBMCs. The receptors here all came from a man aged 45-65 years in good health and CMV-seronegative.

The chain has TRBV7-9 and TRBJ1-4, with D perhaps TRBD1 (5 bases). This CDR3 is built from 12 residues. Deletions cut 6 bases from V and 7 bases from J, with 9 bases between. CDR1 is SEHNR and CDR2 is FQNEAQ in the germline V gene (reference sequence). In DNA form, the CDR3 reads TGTGCCAGCAGTGGACAAATTGAAAAACTGTTTTTT. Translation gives CASSGQIEKLFF.

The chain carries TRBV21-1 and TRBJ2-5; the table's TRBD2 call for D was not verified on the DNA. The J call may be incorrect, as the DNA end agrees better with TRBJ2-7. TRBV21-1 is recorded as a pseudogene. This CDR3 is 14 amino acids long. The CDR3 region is CASSNSADSYEQYF. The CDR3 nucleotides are TGTGCCAGCAGCAACTCCGCGGACTCCTACGAGCAGTACTTC.

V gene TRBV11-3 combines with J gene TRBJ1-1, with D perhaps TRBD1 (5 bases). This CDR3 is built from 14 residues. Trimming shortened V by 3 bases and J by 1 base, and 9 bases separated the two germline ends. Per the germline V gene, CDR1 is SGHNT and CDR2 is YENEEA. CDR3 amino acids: CASSFLTANTEAFF. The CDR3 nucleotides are TGTGCCAGCAGCTTCCTGACAGCGAACACTGAAGCTTTCTTT. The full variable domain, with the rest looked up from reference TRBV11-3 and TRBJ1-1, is EAGVVQSPRYKIIEKKQPVAFWCNPISGHNTLYWYLQNLGQGPELLIRYENEEAVDDSQLPKDRFSAERLKGVDSTLKIQPAELGDSAVYLCASSFLTANTEAFFGQGTRLTVV.

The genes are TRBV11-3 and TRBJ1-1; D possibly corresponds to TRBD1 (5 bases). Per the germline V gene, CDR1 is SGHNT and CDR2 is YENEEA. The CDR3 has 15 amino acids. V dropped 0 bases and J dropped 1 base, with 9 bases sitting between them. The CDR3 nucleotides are TGTGCCAGCAGCTTAGATCGGGGGAGGAACACTGAAGCTTTCTTT. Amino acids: CASSLDRGRNTEAFF.

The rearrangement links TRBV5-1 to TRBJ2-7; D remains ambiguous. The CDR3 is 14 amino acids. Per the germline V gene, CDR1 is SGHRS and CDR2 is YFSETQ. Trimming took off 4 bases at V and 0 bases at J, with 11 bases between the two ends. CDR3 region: CASSPRGSSYEQYF. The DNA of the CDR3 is TGCGCCAGCAGCCCCCGTGGCAGCTCCTACGAGCAGTACTTC.

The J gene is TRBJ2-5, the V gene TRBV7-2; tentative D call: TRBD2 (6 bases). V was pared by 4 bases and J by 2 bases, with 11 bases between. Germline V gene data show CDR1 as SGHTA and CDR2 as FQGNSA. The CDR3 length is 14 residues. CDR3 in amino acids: CASSSLGRQETQYF. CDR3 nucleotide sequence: TGTGCCAGCAGCTCCTTAGGGAGGCAAGAGACCCAGTACTTC.

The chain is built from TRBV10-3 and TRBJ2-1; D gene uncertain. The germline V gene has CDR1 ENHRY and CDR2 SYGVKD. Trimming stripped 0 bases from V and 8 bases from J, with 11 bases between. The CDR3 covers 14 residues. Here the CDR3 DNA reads TGTGCCATCAGTGAGTCAGGTCGGGTCGATGAGCAGTTCTTC. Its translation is CAISESGRVDEQFF.

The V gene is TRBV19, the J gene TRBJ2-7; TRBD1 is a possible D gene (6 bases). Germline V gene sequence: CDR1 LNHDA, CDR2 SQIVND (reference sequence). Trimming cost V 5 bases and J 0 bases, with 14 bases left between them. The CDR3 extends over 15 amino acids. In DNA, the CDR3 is TGTGCCAGTAGTCCAGGGGCGGTTAGCTCCTACGAGCAGTACTTC. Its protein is CASSPGAVSSYEQYF.

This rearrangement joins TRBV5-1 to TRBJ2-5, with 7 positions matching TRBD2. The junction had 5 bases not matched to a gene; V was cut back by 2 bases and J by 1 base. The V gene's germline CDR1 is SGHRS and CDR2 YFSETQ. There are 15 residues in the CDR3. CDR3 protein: CASSLPLAAQETQYF. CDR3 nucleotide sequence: TGCGCCAGCAGCTTACCTCTAGCGGCCCAAGAGACCCAGTACTTC. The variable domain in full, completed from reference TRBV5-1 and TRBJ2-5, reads KAGVTQTPRYLIKTRGQQVTLSCSPISGHRSVSWYQQTPGQGLQFLFEYFSETQRNKGNFPGRFSGRQFSNSRSEMNVSTLELGDSALYLCASSLPLAAQETQYFGPGTRLLVL.